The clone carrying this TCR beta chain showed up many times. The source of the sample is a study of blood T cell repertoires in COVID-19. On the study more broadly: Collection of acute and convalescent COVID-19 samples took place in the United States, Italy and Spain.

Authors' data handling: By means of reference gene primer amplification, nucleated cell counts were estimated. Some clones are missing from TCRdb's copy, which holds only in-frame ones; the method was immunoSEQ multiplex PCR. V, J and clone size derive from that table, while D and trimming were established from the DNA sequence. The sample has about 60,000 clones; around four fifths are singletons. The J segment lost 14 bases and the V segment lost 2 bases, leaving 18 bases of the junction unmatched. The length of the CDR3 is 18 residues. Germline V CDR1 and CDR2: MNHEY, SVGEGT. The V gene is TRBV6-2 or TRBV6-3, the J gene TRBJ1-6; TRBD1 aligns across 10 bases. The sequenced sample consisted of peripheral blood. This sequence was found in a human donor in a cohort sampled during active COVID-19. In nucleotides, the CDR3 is TGTGCCAGCAGTTACAGGACAGGGGGACAAAGTCAATTCACGGCCCTCCACTTT. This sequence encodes CASSYRTGGQSQFTALHF.